A few counts support the clone carrying this T cell receptor (beta chain). Its specificity is unknown. These data are taken from a study of identical twins. Study-level results: Conclusions were based on cross-sectional statistical analysis, without following the same donors. There was an excess of low generation probability in the out-of-frame alpha sequences that twins shared.

The cDNA had a unique molecular identifier and a template-switch universal primer site. Each CDR3 protein is one row after TCRdb ran MiXCR on the 5' RACE reads. The top ten hold 4% to 5.5% of the sample, which has under 800,000 distinct CDR3 sequences, around 20% seen once. This sample also belongs to another study, concerning T cells expressing NK-cell markers. That study reports: The authors derived TCR beta repertoires from sorted CD3+CD56+NKG2C+, CD3+CD56+NKG2C- and CD3+CD56-NKG2C+ T cells.

What was sequenced was PBMCs. This clonotype originated in a woman between 18 and 29 years old in good health.

The CDR3 region has the DNA TGTGCCAGCAGCTCTCTAGTCGGGGGAGGGAATGAGCAGTTCTTC. Translating it yields CASSSLVGGGNEQFF. J is TRBJ2-1 and V is TRBV7-7, with 7 bases that match TRBD2. In germline, CDR1 is SSHAT, CDR2 FNYEAQ (reference sequence). This CDR3 contains 15 residues. V shed 4 bases, J shed 7 bases, and the junction held 10 bases outside the gene matches. Full variable domain (missing parts from reference TRBV7-7 and TRBJ2-1): GAGVSQSPRYKVTKRGQDVTLRCDPISSHATLYWYQQALGQGPEFLTYFNYEAQPDKSGLPSDRFSAERPEGSISTLTIQRTEQRDSAMYRCASSSLVGGGNEQFFGPGTRLTVL.